This T cell receptor beta chain was retrieved from a study of T cell repertoires in cytomegalovirus infection. Study-wide context: Use of recently identified HLA-C-restricted and well-studied HLA-B-restricted CMV epitopes was part of the study. A matching HLA type, together with CMV infection, was signaled by public TCR beta signatures. Study-level points and caveats: CMV carriers having the relevant HLA were flagged by cumulative public TCR beta family frequency. Predominance within the ex vivo response was attributable to HLA-C-restricted CMV-specific TCR beta clonotypes.

With respect to this clonotype: Its antigen is unidentified.

Trimming cost V 0 bases and J 6 bases, with 12 bases left between them. CDR3 length: 13 amino acids. Germline CDR1 DFQATT, CDR2 SNEGSKA (reference sequence). One entry per CDR3 protein results from TCRdb running MiXCR on the reads. The repertoire holds roughly 730,000 distinct CDR3 sequences, with about 30% as singletons. This specimen consisted of cultured PBMCs, obtained from culture after CMV antigen stimulation. This chain joins TRBV20-1 and TRBJ2-7; D gene unclear. The origin of this receptor is a human donor in good health (CMV status not recorded). Some clones in this sample may be carry-over from other donors' samples. The CDR3 is CSARDTKTPEQYF. In DNA form, the CDR3 reads TGCAGTGCTAGAGATACAAAAACCCCCGAGCAGTACTTC.